The present T cell receptor (beta chain) was sequenced within a study of blood T cell repertoires in COVID-19. CDR1 is SEHNR, CDR2 FQNEAQ, per germline (reference sequence). The CDR3 spans 16 residues. The V gene end was trimmed by 1 base and the J gene end by 3 bases; junction bases not matched to a gene: 7. TCRdb's copy holds only in-frame clones and misses some; the assay was immunoSEQ multiplex PCR. The table has 250,000 to 300,000 clones, under 90% seen once. This clone was recorded only once. Material: peripheral blood. J is TRBJ2-5 and V is TRBV7-9; TRBD2 agrees at 8 bases. This clonotype originated in a woman aged 55-70 years with active or convalescent COVID-19. CDR3 sequence reads: CASSLGAGTSEETQYF. DNA for the CDR3: TGTGCCAGCAGCTTAGGGGCCGGGACTAGTGAAGAGACCCAGTACTTC. The complete variable domain, with remaining parts taken from reference TRBV7-9 and TRBJ2-5, reads DTGVSQNPRHKITKRGQNVTFRCDPISEHNRLYWYRQTLGQGPEFLTYFQNEAQLEKSRLLSDRFSAERPKGSFSTLEIQRTEQGDSAMYLCASSLGAGTSEETQYFGPGTRLLVL.